This T cell receptor (beta chain) is from a study of T cells in Graves' hyperthyroidism and ophthalmopathy. The CDR3 covers 16 residues. Trimming cost V 4 bases and J 4 bases; bases outside gene matches: 9. Germline CDR1 LGHNA, CDR2 YSLEER. Amplified TCR beta CDR3 regions came from RNA transcripts. HTBI primers were the set used in a first-round RT-PCR of the TCR CDR3. TCRdb processed the multiplex PCR reads anew with MiXCR; each CDR3 protein has one entry. The table has some 300,000 distinct CDR3 sequences, about 14% seen once. Sequencing used blood. V and J are TRBV4-3 and TRBJ1-4; 7 bases agree with TRBD1. This clonotype originated in a young woman with Graves' hyperthyroidism that later progressed to Graves' ophthalmopathy. CDR3 coding DNA: TGCGCCAGCAGCCGGGCAGGGGGGTTTATTAATGAAAAACTGTTTTTT. Its translation is CASSRAGGFINEKLFF.